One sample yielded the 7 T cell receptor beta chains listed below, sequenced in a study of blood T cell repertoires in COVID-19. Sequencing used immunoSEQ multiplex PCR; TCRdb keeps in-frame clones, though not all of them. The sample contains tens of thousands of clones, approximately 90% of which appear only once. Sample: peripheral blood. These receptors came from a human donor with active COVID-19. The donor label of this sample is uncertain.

The CDR3 loop is CASSMAGTSLGGEQFF. As DNA, the CDR3 is TGTGCCAGTAGCATGGCGGGGACTAGCTTGGGAGGCGAGCAGTTCTTC. The chain is built from TRBV19 and TRBJ2-1; 9 bases agree with TRBD2. The CDR3 consists of 16 residues. The trim removed 6 bases at V and 10 bases at J, leaving 16 bases unmatched. Germline-derived CDR1 and CDR2 are LNHDA and SQIVND (reference sequence).

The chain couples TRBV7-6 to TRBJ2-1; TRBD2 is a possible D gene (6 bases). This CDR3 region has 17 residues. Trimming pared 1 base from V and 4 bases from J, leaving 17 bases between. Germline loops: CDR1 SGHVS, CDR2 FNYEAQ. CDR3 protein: CASSLEGAGMGYNEQFF. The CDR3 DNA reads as TGTGCCAGCAGCTTAGAGGGTGCGGGAATGGGTTACAATGAGCAGTTCTTC. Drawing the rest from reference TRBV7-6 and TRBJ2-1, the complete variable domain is GAGVSQSPRYKVTKRGQDVALRCDPISGHVSLYWYRQALGQGPEFLTYFNYEAQQDKSGLPNDRFSAERPEGSISTLTIQRTEQRDSAMYRCASSLEGAGMGYNEQFFGPGTRLTVL.

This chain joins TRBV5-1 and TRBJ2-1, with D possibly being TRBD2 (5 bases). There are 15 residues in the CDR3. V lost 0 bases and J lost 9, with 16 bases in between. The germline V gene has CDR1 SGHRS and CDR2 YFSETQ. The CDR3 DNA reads TGCGCCAGCAGCTTGGTTAGGGCTAGCCACTCTGAGCAGTTCTTC. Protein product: CASSLVRASHSEQFF.

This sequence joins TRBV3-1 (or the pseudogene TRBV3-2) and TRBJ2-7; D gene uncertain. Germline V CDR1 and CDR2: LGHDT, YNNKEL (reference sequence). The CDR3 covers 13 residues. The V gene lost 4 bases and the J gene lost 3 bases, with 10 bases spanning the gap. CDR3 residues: CASSLTAFYEQYF. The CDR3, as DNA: TGTGCCAGCAGCCTAACAGCTTTCTACGAGCAGTACTTC.

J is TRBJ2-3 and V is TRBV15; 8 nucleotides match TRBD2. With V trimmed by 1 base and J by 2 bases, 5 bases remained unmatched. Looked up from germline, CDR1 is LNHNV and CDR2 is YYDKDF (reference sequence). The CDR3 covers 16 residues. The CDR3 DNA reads TGTGCCACCAGCAGAGCACCGGGGGGGGACACAGATACGCAGTATTTT. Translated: CATSRAPGGDTDTQYF.

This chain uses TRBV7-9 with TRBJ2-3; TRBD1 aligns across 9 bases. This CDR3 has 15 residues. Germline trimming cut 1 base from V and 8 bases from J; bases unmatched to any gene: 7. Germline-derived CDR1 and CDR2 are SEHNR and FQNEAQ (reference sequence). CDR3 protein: CASSLDRGLRGTQYF. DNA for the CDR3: TGTGCCAGCAGCTTAGACAGGGGGCTTCGGGGTACGCAGTATTTT.

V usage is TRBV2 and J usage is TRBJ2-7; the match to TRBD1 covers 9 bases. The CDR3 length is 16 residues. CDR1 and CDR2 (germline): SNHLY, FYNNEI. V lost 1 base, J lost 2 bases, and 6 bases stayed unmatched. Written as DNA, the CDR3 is TGTGCCAGCAGTGAAGGCGACAGGGGGATTACCTACGAGCAGTACTTC. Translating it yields CASSEGDRGITYEQYF.